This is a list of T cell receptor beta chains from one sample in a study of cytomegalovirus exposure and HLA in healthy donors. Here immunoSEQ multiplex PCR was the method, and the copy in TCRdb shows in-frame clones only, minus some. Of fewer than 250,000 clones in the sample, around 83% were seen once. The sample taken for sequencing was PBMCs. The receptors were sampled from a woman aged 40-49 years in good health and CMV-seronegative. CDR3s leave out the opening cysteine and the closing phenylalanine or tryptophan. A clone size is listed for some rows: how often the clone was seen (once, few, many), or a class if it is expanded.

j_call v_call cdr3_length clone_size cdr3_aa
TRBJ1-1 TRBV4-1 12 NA ASRREMLDTEAF
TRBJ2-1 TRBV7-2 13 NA ASSEDRGSYNEQF
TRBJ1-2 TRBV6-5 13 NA ASTSQGGPSAMHT
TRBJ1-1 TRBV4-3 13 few ASSLRPGDDTEAF
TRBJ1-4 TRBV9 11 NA ASSVAPGEKLF
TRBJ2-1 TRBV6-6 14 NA ASSSGTKATYNEQF
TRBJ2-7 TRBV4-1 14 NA ASSQLGGSGSNEQY
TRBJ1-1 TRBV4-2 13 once ASSQAGQKNTEAF
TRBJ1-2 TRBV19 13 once ASSSGGAPPYGYT
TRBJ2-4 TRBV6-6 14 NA ASRAPQGQTKNIQY
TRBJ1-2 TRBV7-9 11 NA ASSLRTGYGYT
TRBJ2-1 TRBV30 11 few AWSPGGFNEQF
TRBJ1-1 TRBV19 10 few ASSISRVEAF
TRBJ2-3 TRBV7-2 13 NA ASSWRLAGADTQY
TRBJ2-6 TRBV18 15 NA ASSLQGEVPGANVLT
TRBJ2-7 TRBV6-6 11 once ASSHGLASEQY